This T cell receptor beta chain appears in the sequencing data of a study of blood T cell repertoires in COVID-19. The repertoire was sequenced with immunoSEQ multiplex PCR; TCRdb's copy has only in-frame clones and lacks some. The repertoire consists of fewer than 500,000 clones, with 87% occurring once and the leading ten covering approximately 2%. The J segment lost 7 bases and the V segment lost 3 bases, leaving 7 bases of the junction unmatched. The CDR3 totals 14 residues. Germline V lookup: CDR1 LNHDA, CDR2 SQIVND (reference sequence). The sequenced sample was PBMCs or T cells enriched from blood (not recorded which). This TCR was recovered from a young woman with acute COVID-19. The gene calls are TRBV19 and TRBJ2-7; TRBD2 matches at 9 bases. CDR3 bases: TGTGCCAGTAGTATTCGAGCGGGAGGCTGGGAGCAGTACTTC. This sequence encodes CASSIRAGGWEQYF.